This T cell receptor beta chain was profiled in a study of cytomegalovirus exposure and HLA in healthy donors. General observations from the study: The listing of 150 or so TCR beta chains classed them as cytomegalovirus-associated. Highly shared variants forming one cluster were likely a sequencing artifact. In a later analysis, a missense DCLRE1C variant was linked to TCR beta V- and J-gene trimming.

In germline, CDR1 is SEHNR, CDR2 FQNEAQ (reference sequence). There are 13 residues in the CDR3. The V and J ends lost 4 bases and 5 bases, in that order; junction bases with no gene match: 1. With regard to this clone: Antigen: not known.

The study ran its PCR with 60 Vbeta and 13 Jbeta primers. In the original processing: Later, 80 million or so unique TCR beta chains were counted in an analysis, and some 9.9 million of them were shared. The assay was immunoSEQ multiplex PCR, and TCRdb's table has in-frame clones only and misses some. V, J and clone size are those of that table, while D and trimming were read from the DNA. This sample has over 150,000 clones; around 69% occur once, and the top ten carry 2.8%. The receptor comes from a woman between 25 and 40 years old in good health and CMV-seronegative. The chain recombines TRBV7-9 with TRBJ2-2, with 7 bases identical to TRBD2. The sequenced sample was PBMCs. CDR3 region: CASSSGGTGELFF. As DNA, the CDR3 is TGTGCCAGCAGCTCGGGAGGAACCGGGGAGCTGTTTTTT.